The rows below give T cell receptor beta chains drawn from one sample of a study of control samples from healthy donors and cancer patients. TCRdb's copy holds only in-frame clones and misses some; the assay was immunoSEQ multiplex PCR. The table shows about 48,000 clones, with about 94% occurring only once. Sequenced input: PBMCs. These receptors originate from a woman aged 50 to 60 with head and neck cancer. Each CDR3 is given with its conserved first and last residue. D genes are given only for firm matches. Clone size is given for some rows only: seen once, a few or many times, or a class if the clone is expanded.

clone_size j_call d_call v_call cdr3_aa cdr3_nt
. TRBJ2-2 . TRBV2 CASSEEDGGWNTGELFF TGTGCCAGCAGTGAAGAAGACGGGGGCTGGAACACCGGGGAGCTGTTTTTT
. TRBJ2-1 TRBD2 TRBV3-1/TRBV3-2 CASSQDTVGGGLRDEQFF TGTGCCAGCAGCCAAGATACCGTGGGTGGGGGACTACGGGATGAGCAGTTCTTC
. TRBJ1-2 . TRBV28 CASISGGADYGYTF TGTGCCAGCATATCCGGGGGGGCAGACTATGGCTACACCTTC
. TRBJ2-5 . TRBV5-1 CASSPRGLAYEETQYF TGCGCCAGCAGCCCCCGAGGGCTAGCGTACGAAGAGACCCAGTACTTC
. TRBJ2-1 . TRBV30 CAWSTPGGWNEQFF TGTGCCTGGAGTACCCCGGGGGGCTGGAATGAGCAGTTCTTC
. TRBJ2-7 . TRBV2 CASIRGDNRYEQYF TGTGCCAGCATCCGAGGGGACAATAGGTACGAGCAGTACTTC
once TRBJ2-6 . TRBV10-3 CAISASGTSGANVLTF TGTGCCATCAGTGCTTCGGGAACCTCTGGGGCCAACGTCCTGACTTTC
. TRBJ1-5 . TRBV28 CASSKGPAHQPQHF TGTGCCAGCAGCAAGGGCCCGGCACATCAGCCCCAGCATTTT
. TRBJ2-3 TRBD2 TRBV4-2 CASSPGLAEATDTQYF TGTGCCAGCAGCCCCGGACTAGCGGAAGCCACAGATACGCAGTATTTT
once TRBJ2-3 TRBD1 TRBV24-1 CATSGGTGANTDTQYF TGTGCCACCAGTGGGGGGACAGGGGCCAACACAGATACGCAGTATTTT
. TRBJ1-2 TRBD1 TRBV3-1/TRBV3-2 CASSQVGTGYGYTF TGTGCCAGCAGCCAAGTTGGGACAGGGTATGGCTACACCTTC
. TRBJ1-5 . TRBV6-5 CATSEREGYQPQHF TGTGCCACCTCTGAAAGGGAAGGGTATCAGCCCCAGCATTTT
. TRBJ1-1 . TRBV19 CASSMGTEAFF TGTGCCAGTAGTATGGGCACTGAAGCTTTCTTT
. TRBJ2-5 . TRBV7-9 CASSLAKGEETQYF TGTGCCAGCAGCTTAGCGAAGGGGGAAGAGACCCAGTACTTC
. TRBJ1-3 TRBD1 TRBV4-1 CASTYDRESSGNTIYF TGCGCCAGCACCTACGACAGGGAGAGCTCTGGAAACACCATATATTTT
. TRBJ2-5 TRBD1 TRBV5-1 CASSLALTGAQETQYF TGCGCCAGCAGCTTGGCCTTAACAGGGGCGCAAGAGACCCAGTACTTC